Here is one T cell receptor beta chain with its context. These data come from a study of OX40 agonist ivuxolimab in advanced cancers. The protocol was immunoSEQ multiplex PCR, while the TCRdb copy is restricted to in-frame clones and leaves out a portion. The data contain approximately 14,000 clones, around four fifths of them singletons. Germline CDR1 SNHLY, CDR2 FYNNEI. Trimming removed 6 bases from V and 4 bases from J; junction bases left unmatched: 10. This CDR3 has 15 residues. The chain has TRBV2 and TRBJ1-2; 8 bases match TRBD1. Sequenced here: CD4+ or CD8+ T cells sorted from blood, sampled in a trial of the OX40 agonist ivuxolimab. The sequence was obtained from an adult with an advanced solid tumor such as melanoma, head and neck, liver or kidney cancer. DNA for the CDR3: TGTGCCAGCAGAGCCGACAGGGGCGAATTCTATGGCTACACCTTC. Residues: CASRADRGEFYGYTF.